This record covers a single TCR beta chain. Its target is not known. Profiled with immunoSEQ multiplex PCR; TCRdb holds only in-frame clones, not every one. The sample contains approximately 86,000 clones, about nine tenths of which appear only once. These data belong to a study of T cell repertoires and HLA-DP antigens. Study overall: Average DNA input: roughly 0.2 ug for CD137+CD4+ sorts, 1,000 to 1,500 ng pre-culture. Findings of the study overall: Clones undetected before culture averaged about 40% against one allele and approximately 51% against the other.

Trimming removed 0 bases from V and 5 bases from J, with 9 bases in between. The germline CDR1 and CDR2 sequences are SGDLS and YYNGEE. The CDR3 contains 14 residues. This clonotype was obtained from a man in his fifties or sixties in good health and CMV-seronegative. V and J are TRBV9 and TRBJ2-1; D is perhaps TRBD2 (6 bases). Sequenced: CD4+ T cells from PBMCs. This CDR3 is CASSVGGLNNEQFF. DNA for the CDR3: TGTGCCAGCAGCGTAGGGGGACTTAACAATGAGCAGTTCTTC.